This section outlines one T cell receptor beta chain sequence together with its context. The target of this receptor is not known. Base qualities are not provided; no much larger clone lies one nucleotide away. Systemically healthy Caucasian individuals from Russia, around 38 in total and aged about 6 to 95 years, were included as donors. Each donor gave 8 to 10 milliliters of peripheral blood, collected into EDTA-treated Vacutainer tubes. PBMCs were isolated by Ficoll-Paque density-gradient centrifugation, with at least 7 million obtained per sample. Trizol reagent was used to extract total RNA from PBMCs, with at least 6 micrograms per sample. Naive CD45RAhigh/CD27high T cell percentages were measured by flow cytometry on a PBMC aliquot from every donor. Trimming accounts for 5 bases at V and 3 bases at J, while the number of junction bases matched to no gene is 15. Taken from cysteine to phenylalanine, the CDR3 has 17 residues. Of the read, only the CDR3 DNA is kept; its 51 bases are in frame from base 1. Via the germline V gene, CDR1 is SGDLS and CDR2 YYNGEE.

Library method: 5' RACE. The data were produced on an Illumina HiSeq 2500. The second PCR ran for about 7 to 11 cycles and used a J-beta primer mix along with a sample-barcoded 5' primer. A unique molecular identifier was introduced onto each TCR beta cDNA molecule by a template-switch 5' adaptor carrying 12 random nucleotides. Each sample yielded at least 2.5 million CDR3-containing paired-end reads. All of the RNA was converted into first-strand cDNA using the Mint cDNA synthesis kit, with a TRBC-specific oligonucleotide serving as the primer. Following uracil-DNA glycosylase treatment, a first 18-cycle PCR with universal primers M1SS and BC2_uni_R was performed on all cDNA. As for the original processing: Normalization of each sample was performed by random selection of 1 million high-quality reads, each carrying a distinct molecular identifier. Reads with shared molecular identifiers were discarded instead of being binned into consensus sequences. CDR3 identification, clonotype clustering and error correction used MiTCR with a Q25 quality threshold and the strictest error-elimination algorithm. A nonparametric unseen species model with Euler transformation was used to estimate a lower bound on total TCR beta diversity. The public reads were reprocessed in TCRdb via fastp at Q25 and MiXCR, keeping in-frame beta chains. Rows matching on CDR3 protein sequence are summarized as one entry with the most common DNA and genes. Here the V and J calls rest on TCRdb's processing, not on the authors' analysis. The sample table lists 550,000 to 800,000 distinct CDR3 sequences, roughly 21% of them with a count of one. The top ten hold 3.5% to 4% of the sample.

This record belongs to a study of blood T cells in healthy people across ages (dated by TCRdb to about 2015). Study-wide context: In model experiments, template switching captured about one uniquely barcoded TCR beta cDNA molecule for every two T cells. To track age-related changes in TCR beta repertoire diversity, the study relied on deep sequencing normalized with unique cDNA molecular identifiers. Four age groups were formed from the donors: young (average roughly 15 years), middle-aged (more than 35), aged (around 62) and long-lived (less than 85). To avoid experimental bias, donors of different ages were randomly spread across the sequencing lanes. Two additional independent replicas of 1 million unique cDNA reads from the same blood draw were analyzed for two donors (one aged 18 to 30 and one aged 80 or older). The investigation overall reported the following: Since profiling was done on bulk unsorted PBMCs, naive and antigen-experienced compartments could not be conclusively compared. Estimates of total diversity based on one million sequenced T cells were considered lower bounds and underestimates. Compared with the aged group, the long-lived group had more naive CD4+ T cells, fewer expanded clones and increased TCR diversity, suggesting age selection. As age increased, observed TCR beta diversity per million T cells dropped in a roughly linear way, and a significant reduction was already evident by age roughly 36. Observed TCR beta diversity correlated strongly with the percentage of naive T cells measured by flow cytometry. Because donor CMV infection status was unknown, age-related changes in expanded clonotypes were potentially confounded.

Material for sequencing was blood. The TCR was taken from a man aged 65 to 85 in good health. The V and J genes are TRBV9 and TRBJ1-1; 8 of the junction bases match TRBD1. CDR3 sequence: CASSSGQGGVQDTEAFF. The nucleotide sequence reads TGTGCCAGCAGTTCAGGACAGGGAGGAGTTCAGGACACTGAAGCTTTCTTT.